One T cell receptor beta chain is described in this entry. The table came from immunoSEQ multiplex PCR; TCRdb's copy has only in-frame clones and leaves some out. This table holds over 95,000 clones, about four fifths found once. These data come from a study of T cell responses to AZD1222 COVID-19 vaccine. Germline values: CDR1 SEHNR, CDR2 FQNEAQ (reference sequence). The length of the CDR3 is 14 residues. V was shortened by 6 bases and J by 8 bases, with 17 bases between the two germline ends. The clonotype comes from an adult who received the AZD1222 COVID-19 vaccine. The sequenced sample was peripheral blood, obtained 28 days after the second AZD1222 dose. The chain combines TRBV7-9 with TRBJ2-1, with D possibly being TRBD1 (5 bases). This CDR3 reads CASSLPRDSYEQFF. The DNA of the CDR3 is TGTGCCAGCAGTCTCCCCAGGGATAGTTATGAGCAGTTCTTC.